Presented here are 15 T cell receptor beta chains from one specimen sequenced in a study of early T cells in non-severe SARS-CoV-2 infection. TCRdb fed the 5' RACE reads into MiXCR, producing one record per CDR3 protein. The sample carries some 73,000 distinct CDR3 sequences, less than 15% recorded once. The specimen was whole blood. Source of these receptors: an adult who was a healthcare worker with PCR-confirmed SARS-CoV-2 infection or an uninfected control (not recorded which).

This clonotype has a count of ten or more. The CDR3 coding sequence is TGTGCCACCAGCAGAGATAGGACTAGCGGACAATACGAGCAGTACTTC. Amino acids: CATSRDRTSGQYEQYF. The chain joins TRBV15 to TRBJ2-7, with 10 bases aligning to TRBD2. Trimming cost V 0 bases and J 4 bases; bases outside gene matches: 6. This CDR3 contains 16 residues. Germline CDR1 reads LNHNV; CDR2 reads YYDKDF (reference sequence).

This clonotype was recorded many times. The rearrangement links TRBV20-1 to TRBJ2-2; D may be TRBD1 (5 bases). The length of the CDR3 is 17 residues. Germline V gene data show CDR1 as DFQATT and CDR2 as SNEGSKA (reference sequence). Deletions cut 0 bases from V and 6 bases from J, with 20 bases between. The CDR3: CSARDLARQGGPGELFF. The CDR3 coding sequence is TGCAGTGCTAGAGATCTCGCCAGGCAGGGTGGTCCCGGGGAGCTGTTTTTT.

The chain recombines TRBV28 with TRBJ2-5; the match to TRBD2 covers 7 bases. CDR1 is MDHEN and CDR2 is SYDVKM in the germline V gene. V dropped 5 bases and J dropped 5; count of bases not matched to a gene: 8. The CDR3 contains 14 residues. CDR3 residues: CASSPRQGGETQYF. The CDR3 DNA is TGTGCCAGCAGTCCCCGCCAGGGAGGGGAGACCCAGTACTTC.

This clonotype was seen ten or more times. This chain joins TRBV3-1 and TRBJ2-1; 10 bases are a match to TRBD2. Per germline, CDR1 LGHDT and CDR2 YNNKEL (reference sequence). The junction had 12 bases not matched to a gene; V was cut back by 6 bases and J by 10 bases. This CDR3 comprises 15 residues. The CDR3 coding sequence is TGTGCCAGCAGTCCCGGCAGCGGGAGGGAAGACGAGCAGTTCTTC. It specifies CASSPGSGREDEQFF.

This clonotype was seen a few times. The chain recombines TRBV5-4 with TRBJ2-7; D remains unclear. CDR3 length: 12 residues. Trimming pared 3 bases from V and 2 bases from J, leaving 6 bases between. CDR1 and CDR2 (germline): SGHNT, YYREEE (reference sequence). In DNA form, the CDR3 reads TGTGCCAGCAGCTCCACCCCCTACGAGCAGTACTTC. It is translated as CASSSTPYEQYF.

J is TRBJ1-5 and V is TRBV20-1, with 10 nucleotides matching TRBD1. The CDR3 loop spans 14 amino acids. V lost 5 bases and J lost 2; bases outside the gene matches: 3. CDR1 and CDR2 from the germline V gene are DFQATT and SNEGSKA (reference sequence). The CDR3 region is CSAGQGVGNQPQHF. CDR3 nucleotides: TGCAGTGCTGGACAGGGGGTTGGCAATCAGCCCCAGCATTTT.

This clonotype has just a few counts. The chain employs TRBV5-1 and TRBJ2-5, with D perhaps TRBD2 (6 bases). Looked up from germline, CDR1 is SGHRS and CDR2 is YFSETQ. V was clipped by 4 bases and J by 4 bases, with 11 bases between them. CDR3 length equals 13 residues. The CDR3 bases are TGCGCCAGCAGCCCACTAGCTGCAGAGACCCAGTACTTC. Amino acids: CASSPLAAETQYF.

Turning to this clonotype: Being one base from a much bigger clone, this may be a read error. The genes are TRBV29-1 and TRBJ2-1; no definite D call. The V gene lost 7 bases and the J gene lost 0 bases, with 16 bases spanning the gap. This CDR3 comprises 15 residues. The germline V gene encodes CDR1 SQVTM and CDR2 ANQGSEA. The CDR3: CSGARPFSSYNEQFF. The CDR3 DNA sequence: TGCAGCGGTGCTCGCCCTTTCAGCTCCTACAATGAGCAGTTCTTC.

The chain carries TRBV6-5 and TRBJ2-3; D not certain. Trimming left V 8 bases short and J 4 bases short, with 7 bases between. This CDR3 has 11 amino acids. Germline V gives CDR1 MNHEY, CDR2 SVGAGI. The CDR3 DNA follows: TGTGCCAGCCTAGGACCAGATACGCAGTATTTT. Translating it yields CASLGPDTQYF.

The CDR3 DNA sequence: TGCGCCAGCAGCTTGGGGGTCTTTTTGGGGAACAATGAGCAGTTCTTC. This translates into CASSLGVFLGNNEQFF. The chain joins TRBV5-1 to TRBJ2-1; the D is unclear. The CDR3 totals 16 residues. Germline assignment: CDR1 SGHRS and CDR2 YFSETQ. With 0 bases removed from V and 5 bases from J, the gap between germline ends came to 15 bases. Supplemented by reference TRBV5-1 and TRBJ2-1, the full variable domain reads KAGVTQTPRYLIKTRGQQVTLSCSPISGHRSVSWYQQTPGQGLQFLFEYFSETQRNKGNFPGRFSGRQFSNSRSEMNVSTLELGDSALYLCASSLGVFLGNNEQFFGPGTRLTVL.

This clonotype turned up a few times. The gene calls are TRBV7-9 and TRBJ1-5; weak D call: TRBD1 (5 bases). The length of the CDR3 is 17 residues. The V end was cut by 0 bases, the J end by 0 bases, with 12 bases between. Germline CDR1 and CDR2: SEHNR and FQNEAQ (reference sequence). In nucleotides, the CDR3 is TGTGCCAGCAGCTTAGCGCTGGACACTTATAGCAATCAGCCCCAGCATTTT. This gives the protein CASSLALDTYSNQPQHF. Complete variable domain (other parts from reference TRBV7-9 and TRBJ1-5): DTGVSQNPRHKITKRGQNVTFRCDPISEHNRLYWYRQTLGQGPEFLTYFQNEAQLEKSRLLSDRFSAERPKGSFSTLEIQRTEQGDSAMYLCASSLALDTYSNQPQHFGDGTRLSIL.

The chain has TRBV5-1 and TRBJ1-3; no reliable D call. Per germline, CDR1 SGHRS and CDR2 YFSETQ. The CDR3 is 12 amino acids. The ends were cut back, 2 bases at V and 4 bases at J, with 4 bases in the middle. CDR3 sequence reads: CASSFTGNTIYF. The DNA for the CDR3 is TGCGCCAGCAGCTTTACAGGAAACACCATATATTTT.

In DNA form, the CDR3 reads TGCAGTGCTAGAGGAGGGTTAAATTCACCCCTCCACTTT. Translating it yields CSARGGLNSPLHF. The genes are TRBV20-1 and TRBJ1-6; D gene ambiguous. This CDR3 has 13 amino acids. The V gene's germline CDR1 is DFQATT and CDR2 SNEGSKA (reference sequence). Trimming stripped 1 base from V and 7 bases from J, with 8 bases between.

The rearrangement uses TRBV6-5 and TRBJ2-7; 9 nucleotides agree with TRBD1. Germline loops: CDR1 MNHEY, CDR2 SVGAGI. V shed 5 bases and J 4 bases; nucleotides not matched to a gene: 6. CDR3 length equals 14 residues. In nucleotides, the CDR3 is TGTGCCAGCAGTCAAAGCGGACAGGGGTACGAGCAGTACTTC. Its translation: CASSQSGQGYEQYF.

The V and J genes are TRBV30 and TRBJ1-1; D call uncertain. The V gene's germline CDR1 is GTSNPN and CDR2 SVGIG (reference sequence). This CDR3 is 13 amino acids long. Trimming removed 3 bases at V and 5 bases at J, with 13 bases between. The CDR3 loop reads CAWRDGFNTEAFF. For the CDR3, the DNA is TGTGCCTGGAGGGACGGGTTCAATACTGAAGCTTTCTTT. Based on the CDR3 plus reference TRBV30 and TRBJ1-1, the full variable domain is SQTIHQWPATLVQPVGSPLSLECTVEGTSNPNLYWYRQAAGRGLQLLFYSVGIGQISSEVPQNLSASRPQDRQFILSSKKLLLSDSGFYLCAWRDGFNTEAFFGQGTRLTVV.